The 11 T cell receptor beta chains reported below all come from one sample, sequenced in a study of cytomegalovirus exposure and HLA in healthy donors. The primer mix had 60 Vbeta and 13 Jbeta primers. The data were produced by immunoSEQ multiplex PCR, yet TCRdb's version contains in-frame clones alone and is incomplete. Of more than 150,000 clones in the sample, 75% to 85% were seen once. The specimen was PBMCs. These receptors all stem from a girl between 2 and 10 years old in good health and CMV-seropositive.

This clone was recorded once. The chain uses TRBV6-4 and TRBJ2-1, with 9 bases identical to TRBD2. Germline trimming cut 5 bases from V and 8 bases from J; bases unmatched to any gene: 4. There are 13 residues in the CDR3. CDR1 MRHNA and CDR2 SNTAGT come from the germline V gene. As DNA, the CDR3 is TGTGCCAGCAGTCTAGCGGGACGCGATGAGCAGTTCTTC. Protein: CASSLAGRDEQFF.

V usage is TRBV19 and J usage is TRBJ1-4; TRBD1 matches 7 bases. V trimming: 3 bases; J trimming: 5 bases; junction bases outside the gene matches: 15. Germline V gives CDR1 LNHDA, CDR2 SQIVND (reference sequence). The CDR3 has 18 residues. The DNA of the CDR3 is TGTGCCAGTAGTATCATTATGGCCGCAGGGGGGATCAATGAAAAACTGTTTTTT. This sequence encodes CASSIIMAAGGINEKLFF.

The rearrangement uses TRBV7-6 and TRBJ2-5; weak D call: TRBD2 (6 bases). The DNA matches TRBJ2-7 better at its end, which makes the J call doubtful. Per the germline V gene, CDR1 is SGHVS and CDR2 is FNYEAQ. The CDR3 runs to 15 residues. The CDR3, as DNA: TGTGCCAGCAGCAATCCCGCGCGGGGCTCCTACGAGCAGTACTTC. This encodes CASSNPARGSYEQYF.

This clone was detected once. The chain recombines TRBV30 with TRBJ2-3; no clear D. The CDR3 is made up of 12 amino acids. The germline V and J ends were trimmed by 3 bases and 1 base, with 5 bases remaining between them. Germline values: CDR1 GTSNPN, CDR2 SVGIG (reference sequence). CDR3 in amino acids: CAWSGGTDTQYF. Written as DNA, the CDR3 is TGTGCCTGGAGCGGAGGCACAGATACGCAGTATTTT. Drawing the rest from reference TRBV30 and TRBJ2-3, the complete variable domain is SQTIHQWPATLVQPVGSPLSLECTVEGTSNPNLYWYRQAAGRGLQLLFYSVGIGQISSEVPQNLSASRPQDRQFILSSKKLLLSDSGFYLCAWSGGTDTQYFGPGTRLTVL.

This chain uses TRBV6-4 with TRBJ2-1; 9 bases agree with TRBD2. Germline V gene lookup returns CDR1 MRHNA and CDR2 SNTAGT. Trimming at V came to 2 bases and at J to 4 bases, leaving 3 bases not matched to a gene. This CDR3 region has 15 residues. CDR3 sequence: CASSDGLAGYNEQFF. The CDR3 DNA reads TGTGCCAGCAGTGACGGGCTAGCGGGATACAATGAGCAGTTCTTC.

The chain recombines TRBV11-3 with TRBJ2-7; 7 bases agree with TRBD1. The CDR3 has 14 amino acids. With V trimmed by 4 bases and J by 4 bases, 7 bases remained unmatched. Germline V gives CDR1 SGHNT, CDR2 YENEEA. The CDR3 sequence: CASSSGQVYYEQYF. The DNA of the CDR3 is TGTGCCAGCAGCTCCGGACAGGTGTATTACGAGCAGTACTTC.

The chain employs TRBV6-4 and TRBJ1-1; D call uncertain. This CDR3 is 13 amino acids long. The V end lost 8 bases, the J end lost 6 bases, and 16 bases lay between the germline ends. Looked up from germline, CDR1 is MRHNA and CDR2 is SNTAGT. CDR3 nucleotides: TGTGCCAGCCGAGTGGGAGTTAGTGCTGAAGCTTTCTTT. Translated, it gives CASRVGVSAEAFF.

The J gene is TRBJ2-7, the V gene TRBV5-6; 8 nucleotides agree with TRBD2. Per the germline V gene, CDR1 is SGHDT and CDR2 is YYEEEE. Trimming took 0 bases from V and 2 from J; bases not matched to a gene: 4. The CDR3 sequence is 15 residues long. The CDR3 nucleotides are TGTGCCAGCAGCTTGGTAACTAGCGGAACCTACGAGCAGTACTTC. Translating it yields CASSLVTSGTYEQYF.

This chain connects TRBV7-3 to TRBJ2-1; TRBD2 matches 7 bases. The length of the CDR3 is 15 residues. Losses at the gene ends were 2 bases for V and 7 bases for J; bases not matched to a gene: 8. Germline V CDR1 and CDR2: SGHTA, FQGTGA. Written as DNA, the CDR3 is TGTGCCAGCAGCTTAGTCCGGGAGGCTTGGAATGAGCAGTTCTTC. Protein: CASSLVREAWNEQFF.

The chain links TRBV30 to TRBJ2-1, with TRBD2 identical over 7 bases. CDR1 and CDR2 (germline): GTSNPN, SVGIG (reference sequence). With V trimmed by 0 bases and J by 4 bases, 6 bases remained unmatched. There are 15 residues in the CDR3. The CDR3 DNA reads TGTGCCTGGAGTGTACTGGCTAGCGGATACAATGAGCAGTTCTTC. Its protein product is CAWSVLASGYNEQFF.

V usage is TRBV6-5 and J usage is TRBJ1-3; TRBD1 aligns across 7 bases. The CDR3 has 15 residues. V lost 6 bases, J lost 0 bases, and 5 bases stayed unmatched. The germline CDR1 and CDR2 sequences are MNHEY and SVGAGI. The chain's CDR3 is CASSLTGRSGNTIYF. In DNA form, the CDR3 reads TGTGCCAGCAGCCTGACAGGGCGCTCTGGAAACACCATATATTTT.